Shown below are 23 T cell receptor beta chains from a single sample sequenced in a study of T cells after yellow fever vaccination. From the 5' RACE reads, TCRdb called clonotypes with MiXCR, one entry per CDR3 protein. The sample yields 350,000 to 450,000 distinct CDR3 sequences, approximately 6% seen once. The sequencing used PBMCs, collected 5 days after the yellow fever booster vaccination. These receptors were collected from a man aged 25-40 years who received the YFV17D yellow fever vaccine.

Comment on this clonotype: The germline gene is not matched at one end of the junction; a read error may be the cause. The chain recombines TRBV5-6 with TRBJ2-5; 8 positions match TRBD2. The CDR3 extends over 13 amino acids. The germline gives CDR1 SGHDT, CDR2 YYEEEE. This CDR3 is CASSLAGGETLYF. Written as DNA, the CDR3 is TGTGCCAGCAGCTTGGCCGGGGGGGAGACCCTGTACTTC.

CDR3 sequence: CASSSTRGGTRGMTQYF. The CDR3, as DNA: TGTGCCAGCAGCTCGACCCGGGGGGGGACGCGTGGTATGACCCAGTACTTC. J is TRBJ2-5 and V is TRBV7-8, with 8 bases aligning to TRBD2. CDR3 length: 17 amino acids. In germline, CDR1 is SGHVS, CDR2 FQNEAQ. Losses at the gene ends were 4 bases for V and 7 bases for J; bases not matched to a gene: 17. The full variable domain, rest sourced from reference TRBV7-8 and TRBJ2-5, is GAGVSQSPRYKVAKRGQDVALRCDPISGHVSLFWYQQALGQGPEFLTYFQNEAQLDKSGLPSDRFFAERPEGSVSTLKIQRTQQEDSAVYLCASSSTRGGTRGMTQYFGPGTRLLVL.

This clonotype occurred a few times. This sequence joins TRBV14 and TRBJ2-1; D not certain. This CDR3 has 13 amino acids. V was clipped by 2 bases and J by 9 bases, with 11 bases between them. Germline V gene data show CDR1 as SGHDN and CDR2 as FVKESK. CDR3 residues: CASSQRVAGEQFF. The CDR3 coding sequence is TGTGCCAGCAGCCAAAGGGTTGCCGGTGAGCAGTTCTTC.

The chain is built from TRBV19 and TRBJ1-2; tentative D call: TRBD1 (6 bases). V dropped 5 bases and J dropped 0 bases, with 22 bases sitting between them. There are 18 residues in the CDR3. Germline V gene lookup returns CDR1 LNHDA and CDR2 SQIVND (reference sequence). CDR3 nucleotides: TGTGCCAGTAGTGTCCTCAGCCCTACAGGGAATGCTAACTATGGCTACACCTTC. Translation: CASSVLSPTGNANYGYTF.

This clonotype was recorded a few times. The V call is TRBV12-3 or TRBV12-4, the J call TRBJ2-3; 9 positions agree with TRBD1. The CDR3 extends over 15 amino acids. With V trimmed by 7 bases and J by 1 base, 6 bases remained unmatched. The CDR3 reads CASKQQGAGTDTQYF. The CDR3 DNA is TGTGCCAGCAAACAACAGGGGGCTGGCACAGATACGCAGTATTTT.

The table lists this clonotype with a few counts. The CDR3 DNA sequence: TGCGCCACCGCGGATTCAGGACAGGGGGTCAATGAGCAGTTCTTC. This encodes CATADSGQGVNEQFF. The genes are TRBV5-1 and TRBJ2-1; 10 bases are a match to TRBD1. Germline CDR1 SGHRS, CDR2 YFSETQ. This CDR3 has 15 residues. The V and J ends lost 9 bases and 6 bases, in that order; junction bases with no gene match: 12. The variable domain in full, completed from reference TRBV5-1 and TRBJ2-1, reads KAGVTQTPRYLIKTRGQQVTLSCSPISGHRSVSWYQQTPGQGLQFLFEYFSETQRNKGNFPGRFSGRQFSNSRSEMNVSTLELGDSALYLCATADSGQGVNEQFFGPGTRLTVL.

There are many counts of this clonotype. The V call is TRBV7-9, the J call TRBJ1-2, with D unclear. The CDR3 is 16 residues long. V was trimmed by 4 bases and J by 4 bases, leaving 19 bases between them. From germline, CDR1 is SEHNR and CDR2 FQNEAQ (reference sequence). The DNA of the CDR3 is TGTGCCAGCAGCTCTGGGCCCGCCGGGGTGGCCTATGGCTACACCTTC. It is translated as CASSSGPAGVAYGYTF.

This clonotype has only a few counts. The chain uses TRBV5-4 and TRBJ2-7, with a weak D call TRBD1 (6 bases). Germline V gives CDR1 SGHNT, CDR2 YYREEE (reference sequence). The length of the CDR3 is 14 residues. The V gene lost 4 bases and the J gene lost 2 bases, with 13 bases spanning the gap. The CDR3 spells CASSNRDNTYEQYF. CDR3 bases: TGTGCCAGCAGCAACCGGGACAACACCTACGAGCAGTACTTC.

V usage is TRBV20-1 and J usage is TRBJ2-5; maybe TRBD2 (5 bases). CDR1 is DFQATT and CDR2 is SNEGSKA in the germline V gene (reference sequence). Trimming shortened V by 2 bases and J by 5 bases, and 9 bases separated the two germline ends. The CDR3 covers 12 residues. As DNA, the CDR3 is TGCAGTGCTAGAAGCAGGAGGGAGACCCAGTACTTC. Translation gives CSARSRRETQYF.

As regards this clonotype: At one end the junction does not follow the germline gene, possibly because of a read error. In DNA, the CDR3 is TGTACCAGCAGCTTGGGGAAAGGAAATCAGCCCCAGCATTTT. It yields the protein CTSSLGKGNQPQHF. The chain carries TRBV7-9 and TRBJ1-5; unclear D gene. CDR1 is SEHNR and CDR2 is FQNEAQ in the germline V gene (reference sequence). The CDR3 is 14 amino acids.

This clonotype was detected ten times or more. The genes are TRBV6-2 or TRBV6-3 and TRBJ2-2, with D unresolved. V was trimmed by 6 bases and J by 5 bases, leaving 4 bases between them. CDR1 and CDR2 from the germline V gene are MNHEY and SVGEGT. CDR3 size: 11 residues. The CDR3 reads CASRWTGELFF. In nucleotides, the CDR3 is TGTGCCAGCAGATGGACCGGGGAGCTGTTTTTT.

In its sample, this clonotype was seen many times. The gene calls are TRBV30 and TRBJ2-7; 7 positions match TRBD2. Germline loops: CDR1 GTSNPN, CDR2 SVGIG (reference sequence). V gave up 4 bases and J gave up 5 bases; unmatched junction bases: 11. The CDR3 spans 14 residues. For the CDR3, the DNA is TGTGCCTGGAATAAGGGGAGGGGTAGGAACGAGCAGTACTTC. The encoded protein is CAWNKGRGRNEQYF.

This clonotype was seen many times. This chain links TRBV24-1 with TRBJ2-1; no clear D gene. Germline CDR1 KGHDR, CDR2 SFDVKD. V lost 0 bases and J 9 bases, leaving 5 bases between the germline ends. This CDR3 is built from 12 residues. The CDR3 DNA sequence: TGTGCCACCAGTGATTTGGCCGGTGAGCAGTTCTTC. Translated, it gives CATSDLAGEQFF.

In its sample, this clonotype was seen a few times. V usage is TRBV7-8 and J usage is TRBJ2-5; tentative D call: TRBD1 (5 bases). Trimming took off 7 bases at V and 5 bases at J, with 14 bases between the two ends. Germline V gene lookup returns CDR1 SGHVS and CDR2 FQNEAQ. The CDR3 runs to 13 residues. CDR3 sequence: CASNPGAGETQYF. In DNA form, the CDR3 reads TGTGCCAGCAACCCCGGAGCAGGGGAGACCCAGTACTTC.

The gene calls are TRBV20-1 and TRBJ2-5, with D perhaps matching TRBD1 or TRBD2 (5 bases each). Trimming took 6 bases from V and 5 from J, leaving 13 bases between them. CDR1 DFQATT and CDR2 SNEGSKA come from the germline V gene (reference sequence). The CDR3 has 12 residues. The CDR3 is CSATRDGETQYF. CDR3 nucleotides: TGCAGTGCAACCCGGGACGGTGAGACCCAGTACTTC.

This clonotype appeared many times. Here the CDR3 DNA reads TGTGCCAGCAGGCCAGGGGGGGCCCAATCCAATGAGCAGTTCTTC. It specifies CASRPGGAQSNEQFF. The chain recombines TRBV6-5 with TRBJ2-1, with D perhaps TRBD1 or TRBD2 (7 bases each). Germline values: CDR1 MNHEY, CDR2 SVGAGI. The CDR3 spans 15 residues. V gave up 6 bases and J gave up 6 bases, with 18 bases separating them.

Only a few counts were recorded for this clonotype. The V call is TRBV30, the J call TRBJ2-7; 11 nucleotides line up with TRBD2. The ends lost 0 bases at V and 6 bases at J; junction bases unmatched: 13. This CDR3 has 17 residues. The germline gives CDR1 GTSNPN, CDR2 SVGIG (reference sequence). This CDR3 reads CAWSVRLAGPQGSEQYF. In DNA form, the CDR3 reads TGTGCCTGGAGTGTGAGACTAGCGGGGCCCCAGGGGAGCGAGCAGTACTTC.

This clonotype occurred many times. The chain recombines TRBV6-5 with TRBJ2-1, with D possibly matching TRBD2 (5 bases). The CDR3 length is 12 residues. Germline loops: CDR1 MNHEY, CDR2 SVGAGI. Trimming stripped 3 bases from V and 7 bases from J, with 7 bases between. CDR3 coding DNA: TGTGCCAGCAGTTATCCGGGGAATGAGCAGTTCTTC. Amino acids: CASSYPGNEQFF.

This clonotype occurred many times. This chain joins TRBV6-4 and TRBJ2-3, with 12 bases lining up with TRBD2. The CDR3 consists of 15 residues. With V trimmed by 5 bases and J by 4 bases, 4 bases remained unmatched. In germline, CDR1 is MRHNA, CDR2 SNTAGT. CDR3: CASSKLAGGPDTQYF. The CDR3, as DNA: TGTGCCAGCAGTAAACTAGCGGGAGGTCCAGATACGCAGTATTTT.

V usage is TRBV20-1 and J usage is TRBJ1-5, with D possibly matching TRBD1 (5 bases). Trimming stripped 6 bases from V and 2 bases from J, with 11 bases between. The CDR3 has 13 amino acids. The germline CDR1 and CDR2 sequences are DFQATT and SNEGSKA (reference sequence). Written as DNA, the CDR3 is TGCAGTGCCTCCGACAGCGGCAATCAGCCCCAGCATTTT. This codes for CSASDSGNQPQHF.

The chain couples TRBV10-3 to TRBJ2-3; D uncertain. The V end lost 7 bases, the J end lost 0 bases, and 11 bases lay between the germline ends. Per the germline V gene, CDR1 is ENHRY and CDR2 is SYGVKD. CDR3 length equals 14 residues. The chain's CDR3 is CAIKWAASTDTQYF. The CDR3 DNA follows: TGTGCCATCAAGTGGGCCGCTAGCACAGATACGCAGTATTTT.

The J gene is TRBJ2-7, the V gene TRBV20-1; D is uncertain. Per germline, CDR1 DFQATT and CDR2 SNEGSKA (reference sequence). Deletions cut 3 bases from V and 4 bases from J, with 4 bases between. The CDR3 spans 10 residues. Here the CDR3 reads CSASGYEQYF. CDR3 nucleotides: TGCAGTGCTAGCGGGTACGAGCAGTACTTC.

This clonotype has a handful of counts. The chain uses TRBV18 and TRBJ2-5; D call uncertain. There are 14 residues in the CDR3. Trimming shortened V by 2 bases and J by 1 base, and 8 bases separated the two germline ends. Germline V gene sequence: CDR1 KGHSH, CDR2 LQKENI. CDR3 loop: CASSPVTGQETQYF. CDR3 nucleotide sequence: TGTGCCAGCTCACCAGTGACCGGCCAAGAGACCCAGTACTTC.